These 4 T cell receptor beta chains originate from one sample sequenced in a study of T cell repertoires in cytomegalovirus infection (dated by TCRdb to the late 2010s). The label giving this sample's treatment or condition can be read as: in vitro stimulation with specific CMV peptide epitopes to enrich CMV-specific T cells. The sequencer was an Illumina HiSeq 1500. The public reads were run again by TCRdb, first through fastp at Q25 and then through MiXCR, and only productive beta chains were kept. CDR3 protein sequences are deduplicated, and each keeps its most common genes and DNA. This sample holds around 710,000 distinct CDR3 sequences; 25% to 35% were observed only once. The top ten constitute 10% to 15% of the sample. Antigen specificity for these receptors is unknown. The specimen comprised cultured CD8+ T cells from PBMCs, sampled from culture after CMV antigen stimulation. These receptors were obtained from a human donor in good health (CMV status not recorded). Some clones in this sample may be carry-over from other donors' samples.

The rearrangement uses TRBV28 and TRBJ2-7, with TRBD1 matching 9 bases. The CDR3 contains 16 residues. The J segment lost 3 bases and the V segment lost 2 bases, leaving 8 bases of the junction unmatched. The germline CDR1 and CDR2 sequences are MDHEN and SYDVKM. CDR3 DNA sequence: TGTGCCAGCAGTTTAAGGGGGACAGGGCTTAACTACGAGCAGTACGTC. Protein sequence: CASSLRGTGLNYEQYV.

Only a few counts were recorded for this clonotype. V and J are TRBV27 and TRBJ1-2, with 8 nucleotides matching TRBD1. The CDR3 is 16 amino acids. The V gene end was trimmed by 2 bases and the J gene end by 6 bases; junction bases not matched to a gene: 11. The V gene's germline CDR1 is MNHEY and CDR2 SMNVEV (reference sequence). CDR3 coding DNA: TGTGCCAGCAGTTTAATTCCCCCAGGGGGCAAGGATGGCTACACCTTC. It encodes CASSLIPPGGKDGYTF.

This clonotype was seen a few times. The chain links TRBV6-1 to TRBJ2-1, with 8 bases that match TRBD2. The V gene end was trimmed by 6 bases and the J gene end by 8 bases; junction bases not matched to a gene: 9. The CDR3 has 14 residues. The germline CDR1 and CDR2 sequences are MNHNS and SASEGT. CDR3 DNA sequence: TGTGCCAGCAGCGTCACGGGAGGGGCAGATGAGCAGTTCTTC. Its translation is CASSVTGGADEQFF.

Only a few counts were recorded for this clonotype. The chain is built from TRBV6-6 and TRBJ1-6; D not resolved. The V and J ends lost 7 bases and 8 bases respectively, with 18 bases between them. Per germline, CDR1 MNHNY and CDR2 SVGAGI (reference sequence). This CDR3 is built from 15 residues. The CDR3 coding sequence is TGTGCCAGCACCTATACATTTTCGAGCGATTCACCCCTCCACTTT. Its translation is CASTYTFSSDSPLHF.